One and the same sample provided the 25 T cell receptor beta chains below, sequenced in a study of glioma-infiltrating T cells after dendritic cell vaccination. Measured with immunoSEQ multiplex PCR; TCRdb has only the in-frame clones, and not every one. The sample has tens of thousands of clones; 85% to 90% are singletons. The sample here was blood, taken before dendritic cell vaccination. The source is a human donor with glioblastoma.

V is TRBV10-3 and J is TRBJ2-2, with 7 bases identical to TRBD2. Per the germline V gene, CDR1 is ENHRY and CDR2 is SYGVKD. The CDR3 spans 14 residues. J lost 6 bases, V lost 7 bases, and 8 bases had no gene match. CDR3 sequence: CAIMGRESPGELFF. The DNA for the CDR3 is TGTGCCATCATGGGGCGGGAGTCCCCCGGGGAGCTGTTTTTT.

This clone turned up a few times. The chain employs TRBV6-4 and TRBJ1-5; possibly TRBD1 for D (6 bases). The V gene lost 6 bases and the J gene lost 2 bases, with 14 bases spanning the gap. Germline loops: CDR1 MRHNA, CDR2 SNTAGT. This CDR3 spans 15 amino acids. The CDR3 loop reads CASSEGVGGNQPQHF. CDR3 coding DNA: TGTGCCAGCAGCGAGGGGGTTGGGGGCAATCAGCCCCAGCATTTT.

This chain links TRBV30 with TRBJ2-7; tentative D call: TRBD1 (5 bases). V lost 1 base, J lost 3 bases, and 13 bases lay in between. The CDR3 has 14 residues. Germline CDR1 and CDR2: GTSNPN and SVGIG (reference sequence). The CDR3 region has the DNA TGTGCCTGGAGTGAACCCAGGGTTGGCTACGAGCAGTACTTC. Protein: CAWSEPRVGYEQYF.

This sequence joins TRBV15 and TRBJ2-7; a possible D gene is TRBD2 (6 bases). The CDR3 contains 14 residues. V was cut by 6 bases and J by 3 bases, with 15 bases left in between. In germline, CDR1 is LNHNV, CDR2 YYDKDF (reference sequence). The CDR3 DNA reads as TGTGCCACCAGGACCGGGCGGGGTGACTACGAGCAGTACTTC. This codes for CATRTGRGDYEQYF.

As regards this clone: A junction boundary mismatches the germline segment, possibly from a read error. The chain uses TRBV7-2 and TRBJ2-1; 11 nucleotides align to TRBD2. The CDR3 extends over 15 amino acids. In germline, CDR1 is SGHTA, CDR2 FQGNSA. This CDR3 is CASSLAGGFYNEQFF. The CDR3 nucleotides are TGTGCCAGCAGCCTAGCGGGGGGTTTCTACAATGAGCAGTTCTTC.

This chain joins TRBV5-1 and TRBJ1-2; D remains ambiguous. Trimming took off 7 bases at V and 1 base at J, with 11 bases between the two ends. Germline V gives CDR1 SGHRS, CDR2 YFSETQ. This CDR3 spans 13 amino acids. The CDR3 DNA follows: TGCGCCAGCCGGGAAGAGAATAACTATGGCTACACCTTC. Translating gives CASREENNYGYTF.

V gene TRBV2 combines with J gene TRBJ1-5; tentatively, D is TRBD1 (5 bases). The CDR3 runs to 14 residues. The V gene's germline CDR1 is SNHLY and CDR2 FYNNEI. Trimming removed 4 bases at V and 2 bases at J, with 9 bases between. The CDR3 nucleotides read TGTGCCAGCAGTGTTGGGGGGGGCAATCAGCCCCAGCATTTT. It translates to CASSVGGGNQPQHF. The full variable domain, in which reference TRBV2 and TRBJ1-5 provide the parts outside the CDR3, is EPEVTQTPSHQVTQMGQEVILRCVPISNHLYFYWYRQILGQKVEFLVSFYNNEISEKSEIFDDQFSVERPDGSNFTLKIRSTKLEDSAMYFCASSVGGGNQPQHFGDGTRLSIL.

The V and J genes are TRBV4-2 and TRBJ2-2, with no clear D. The V end lost 0 bases, the J end lost 1 base, and 6 bases lay between the germline ends. There are 15 residues in the CDR3. CDR1 is LGHNA and CDR2 is YNFKEQ in the germline V gene. The CDR3, as DNA: TGTGCCAGCAGCCAAGAGGTACAGAACACCGGGGAGCTGTTTTTT. This codes for CASSQEVQNTGELFF.

Of note for this clone: This sample includes further DNA sequences coding for the same CDR3. J is TRBJ1-5 and V is TRBV5-1; D remains unclear. This CDR3 is 14 amino acids long. Trimming pared 0 bases from V and 4 bases from J, leaving 8 bases between. Germline loops: CDR1 SGHRS, CDR2 YFSETQ. Written as DNA, the CDR3 is TGCGCCAGCAGCTTGGGAGGGAGTAATCAGCCCCAGCATTTT. Protein sequence: CASSLGGSNQPQHF.

The chain recombines TRBV30 with TRBJ2-7; 14 bases agree with TRBD2. The CDR3 extends over 18 amino acids. The V and J ends lost 1 base and 0 bases, in that order; junction bases with no gene match: 8. Germline assignment: CDR1 GTSNPN and CDR2 SVGIG (reference sequence). The CDR3 region is CAWSGGGTSGGSSYEQYF. The CDR3, as DNA: TGTGCCTGGAGTGGAGGCGGGACTAGCGGGGGCAGCTCCTACGAGCAGTACTTC. Filled out from reference TRBV30 and TRBJ2-7, the complete variable domain reads SQTIHQWPATLVQPVGSPLSLECTVEGTSNPNLYWYRQAAGRGLQLLFYSVGIGQISSEVPQNLSASRPQDRQFILSSKKLLLSDSGFYLCAWSGGGTSGGSSYEQYFGPGTRLTVT.

There are a few counts of this clone. The rearrangement joins TRBV6-6 to TRBJ1-5, with a weak D call TRBD1 (5 bases). Trimming pared 2 bases from V and 0 bases from J, leaving 5 bases between. The CDR3 length is 14 residues. From germline, CDR1 is MNHNY and CDR2 SVGAGI (reference sequence). The DNA for the CDR3 is TGTGCCAGCAGTTACAGGGGTAGCAATCAGCCCCAGCATTTT. Translated, it gives CASSYRGSNQPQHF.

This chain links TRBV5-5 with TRBJ1-1; TRBD1 matches at 7 bases. V lost 5 bases to trimming and J lost 6 bases; unmatched junction nucleotides: 13. The CDR3 has 15 residues. Germline values: CDR1 SGHKS, CDR2 YYEKEE (reference sequence). The CDR3 sequence is CASRSWDSRGAEAFF. The CDR3 nucleotides are TGTGCCAGCAGGTCCTGGGACAGCCGAGGGGCTGAAGCTTTCTTT.

This clone has just a few counts. This chain joins TRBV10-3 and TRBJ1-2; 7 bases are a match to TRBD1. The germline gives CDR1 ENHRY, CDR2 SYGVKD. The junction had 9 bases not matched to a gene; V was cut back by 4 bases and J by 7 bases. CDR3 size: 14 residues. The CDR3 loop reads CAISGDRVSGGYTF. The CDR3, as DNA: TGTGCCATCAGTGGAGACAGGGTCTCTGGTGGCTACACCTTC.

This clone was detected once. J is TRBJ2-5 and V is TRBV5-1; 7 bases are a match to TRBD1. Germline lookup yields CDR1 SGHRS and CDR2 YFSETQ. The CDR3 has 15 residues. The ends lost 0 bases at V and 4 bases at J; junction bases unmatched: 6. The CDR3 reads CASSLGQGNGETQYF. CDR3 DNA sequence: TGCGCCAGCAGCTTGGGACAGGGTAACGGAGAGACCCAGTACTTC.

The chain carries TRBV7-2 and TRBJ2-7, with D perhaps matching TRBD2 (6 bases). The germline CDR1 and CDR2 sequences are SGHTA and FQGNSA. The CDR3 sequence is 13 residues long. V lost 5 bases and J lost 3, with 11 bases in between. The CDR3 nucleotides read TGTGCCAGCAGCCGCCCGGACTACTACGAGCAGTACTTC. Translating it yields CASSRPDYYEQYF.

This clone was found a few times. The V gene is TRBV6-6, the J gene TRBJ2-7; a weak D match, TRBD2 (5 bases). V lost 0 bases and J lost 3, with 6 bases in between. Germline V lookup: CDR1 MNHNY, CDR2 SVGAGI (reference sequence). The CDR3 spans 13 residues. The CDR3 bases are TGTGCCAGCAGTTACTCGGCGGGCTACGAGCAGTACTTC. The encoded protein is CASSYSAGYEQYF.

This chain uses TRBV11-2 with TRBJ2-1; D unclear. This CDR3 is built from 15 residues. Germline lookup yields CDR1 SGHAT and CDR2 FQNNGV. V was shortened by 3 bases and J by 3 bases, with 12 bases between the two germline ends. CDR3 region: CASSLSTSYYNEQFF. DNA of the CDR3: TGTGCCAGCAGCTTGTCGACATCCTACTACAATGAGCAGTTCTTC.

There are a few counts of this clone. The CDR3 DNA reads TGTGCCAGCAGTAGCACAGGGGGCCCAACGGAAAAACTGTTTTTT. Encoded protein: CASSSTGGPTEKLFF. The chain has TRBV5-6 and TRBJ1-4; 9 bases are shared with TRBD1. V shed 5 bases and J 8 bases; nucleotides not matched to a gene: 10. There are 15 residues in the CDR3. The germline V gene encodes CDR1 SGHDT and CDR2 YYEEEE. Drawing the rest from reference TRBV5-6 and TRBJ1-4, the complete variable domain is DAGVTQSPTHLIKTRGQQVTLRCSPKSGHDTVSWYQQALGQGPQFIFQYYEEEERQRGNFPDRFSGHQFPNYSSELNVNALLLGDSALYLCASSSTGGPTEKLFFGSGTQLSVL.

The V gene is TRBV2, the J gene TRBJ2-6, with a weak D call TRBD1 (5 bases). The CDR3 spans 14 residues. The V and J ends lost 6 bases and 4 bases respectively, with 10 bases between them. Germline V gene sequence: CDR1 SNHLY, CDR2 FYNNEI. CDR3 residues: CASSRTTGANVLTF. The CDR3 DNA sequence: TGTGCCAGCAGCAGGACAACCGGGGCCAACGTCCTGACTTTC.

The rearrangement uses TRBV7-6 and TRBJ1-2; tentative D call: TRBD1 (5 bases). Trimming shortened V by 5 bases and J by 5 bases, and 21 bases separated the two germline ends. Germline V gene lookup returns CDR1 SGHVS and CDR2 FNYEAQ. The CDR3 length is 16 residues. CDR3 loop: CASSKILDTDPYGYTF. The CDR3 region has the DNA TGTGCCAGCAGCAAGATCCTGGACACAGACCCATATGGCTACACCTTC.

The genes are TRBV9 and TRBJ1-3; no clear D. The V end was cut by 3 bases, the J end by 0 bases, with 10 bases between. Germline assignment: CDR1 SGDLS and CDR2 YYNGEE. CDR3 size: 15 residues. CDR3: CASSALTHSGNTIYF. The CDR3 DNA is TGTGCCAGCAGCGCCCTTACTCACTCTGGAAACACCATATATTTT.

This rearrangement joins TRBV5-1 to TRBJ2-7; D is perhaps TRBD2 (6 bases). The CDR3 is made up of 15 amino acids. From germline, CDR1 is SGHRS and CDR2 YFSETQ. Trimming took off 4 bases at V and 3 bases at J, with 17 bases between the two ends. The CDR3 loop is CASSPGGAEIYEQYF. The DNA for the CDR3 is TGCGCCAGCAGCCCAGGAGGGGCAGAAATCTACGAGCAGTACTTC. The full variable domain, completed using reference TRBV5-1 and TRBJ2-7, is KAGVTQTPRYLIKTRGQQVTLSCSPISGHRSVSWYQQTPGQGLQFLFEYFSETQRNKGNFPGRFSGRQFSNSRSEMNVSTLELGDSALYLCASSPGGAEIYEQYFGPGTRLTVT.

This clone showed up just once. This chain joins TRBV14 and TRBJ1-4; 10 bases fit TRBD1. CDR1 is SGHDN and CDR2 is FVKESK in the germline V gene. This CDR3 region has 15 residues. Unmatched junction bases numbered 6, after V lost 3 bases and J lost 8 bases. The CDR3 loop reads CASSQRQGAREKLFF. CDR3 DNA: TGTGCCAGCAGCCAGAGACAGGGGGCGCGGGAAAAACTGTTTTTT.

This clone has just one count. V usage is TRBV4-2 and J usage is TRBJ1-4, with D hard to call. In germline, CDR1 is LGHNA, CDR2 YNFKEQ. This CDR3 has 16 residues. The V end lost 2 bases, the J end lost 3 bases, and 13 bases lay between the germline ends. The CDR3: CASSQQRSAANEKLFF. CDR3 sequence (DNA): TGTGCCAGCAGCCAACAAAGGAGCGCCGCTAATGAAAAACTGTTTTTT.

This clone was picked up a small number of times. The gene calls are TRBV10-2 and TRBJ2-2, with 13 bases lining up with TRBD2. The V gene's germline CDR1 is WSHSY and CDR2 SAAADI. V shed 8 bases and J 4 bases; nucleotides not matched to a gene: 1. The CDR3 runs to 14 residues. Here the CDR3 DNA reads TGCGCCAGCCGGACTAGCGGGAGCACCGGGGAGCTGTTTTTT. It yields the protein CASRTSGSTGELFF.